Below are 20 T cell receptor beta chains sequenced from a single sample in a study of shared clonotypes between healthy human individuals. TCRdb's copy holds only in-frame clones and misses some; the assay was immunoSEQ multiplex PCR. The data contain approximately 100,000 clones, 67% of them singletons. Sequences were obtained from memory CD8+ T cells sorted from blood. This sample's subset: CD45RO+ cells pooled with CCR7-negative TemRA cells. The receptors derive from a woman aged 25 to 39 in good health.

This clone occurred once. This rearrangement joins TRBV14 to TRBJ2-1; D is undetermined. The V gene lost 0 bases and the J gene lost 0 bases, with 6 bases spanning the gap. The V gene's germline CDR1 is SGHDN and CDR2 FVKESK. The CDR3 runs to 15 residues. CDR3 sequence (DNA): TGTGCCAGCAGCCAAGAACTTAGCTCCTACAATGAGCAGTTCTTC. It yields the protein CASSQELSSYNEQFF. Full variable domain (outside the CDR3, taken from reference TRBV14 and TRBJ2-1): EAGVTQFPSHSVIEKGQTVTLRCDPISGHDNLYWYRRVMGKEIKFLLHFVKESKQDESGMPNNRFLAERTGGTYSTLKVQPAELEDSGVYFCASSQELSSYNEQFFGPGTRLTVL.

The chain carries TRBV11-2 and TRBJ1-1; possibly TRBD1 for D (5 bases). CDR1 is SGHAT and CDR2 is FQNNGV in the germline V gene. The CDR3 consists of 14 residues. V lost 4 bases and J lost 5, with 14 bases in between. CDR3 amino acids: CASSSQVDLTEAFF. The CDR3 DNA sequence: TGTGCCAGCAGCTCACAGGTCGATTTGACTGAAGCTTTCTTT.

CDR3 loop: CASSPRTGQETQYF. CDR3 nucleotide sequence: TGTGCCAGCAGCCCTAGGACAGGGCAAGAGACCCAGTACTTC. The rearrangement uses TRBV11-2 and TRBJ2-5, with TRBD1 matching 8 bases. Germline loops: CDR1 SGHAT, CDR2 FQNNGV. With V trimmed by 5 bases and J by 2 bases, 4 bases remained unmatched. This CDR3 contains 14 residues.

This clone occurred a few times. The J gene is TRBJ2-5, the V gene TRBV27; TRBD1 matches at 7 bases. Trimming took 5 bases from V and 5 from J; bases not matched to a gene: 5. In germline, CDR1 is MNHEY, CDR2 SMNVEV (reference sequence). This CDR3 is 13 amino acids long. CDR3 region: CASSPTGYETQYF. In nucleotides, the CDR3 is TGTGCCAGCAGTCCGACAGGGTACGAGACCCAGTACTTC.

The chain employs TRBV27 and TRBJ2-7, with a weak D call TRBD1 (6 bases). Germline lookup yields CDR1 MNHEY and CDR2 SMNVEV (reference sequence). Trimming shortened V by 5 bases and J by 2 bases, and 13 bases separated the two germline ends. This CDR3 is built from 14 residues. In DNA, the CDR3 is TGTGCCAGCAGTCCGACAGGACTTACCTACGAGCAGTACTTC. Amino acids: CASSPTGLTYEQYF.

This clone has more than one count but fewer than ten. This chain links TRBV27 with TRBJ1-2; TRBD1 might be the D (6 bases). The CDR3 spans 15 residues. CDR1 is MNHEY, CDR2 SMNVEV, per germline (reference sequence). V lost 0 bases, J lost 5 bases, and 13 bases lay in between. CDR3 DNA: TGTGCCAGCAGTTTATCGCACAGGGATGAATATGGCTACACCTTC. It translates to CASSLSHRDEYGYTF.

A note on this clone: At one end the junction does not follow the germline gene, possibly because of a read error. In the same sample, other DNA sequences code for this CDR3. The rearrangement uses TRBV4-1 and TRBJ2-5; perhaps TRBD2 as D (7 bases). The CDR3 consists of 15 residues. Germline values: CDR1 MGHRA, CDR2 YSYEKL. CDR3 sequence (DNA): TGTGCCAGCAGCCGCAGGGGAGGGGGCCAAGAGACCCAGTACTTC. Amino acids: CASSRRGGGQETQYF.

This clone showed up many times. The chain uses TRBV25-1 and TRBJ2-1; possibly TRBD2 for D (5 bases). Per germline, CDR1 MGHDK and CDR2 SYGVNS. The CDR3 contains 16 residues. Trimming took off 1 base at V and 4 bases at J, with 14 bases between the two ends. The CDR3 DNA reads TGTGCCAGCAGTGAATCGGTAGCCGGGATATACAATGAGCAGTTCTTC. Its translation is CASSESVAGIYNEQFF.

To note about this clone: Other nucleotide sequences in the sample specify the same CDR3. The V and J genes are TRBV9 and TRBJ2-1, with TRBD1 identical over 9 bases. The CDR3 runs to 15 residues. The germline V gene encodes CDR1 SGDLS and CDR2 YYNGEE. Losses at the gene ends were 3 bases for V and 6 bases for J; bases not matched to a gene: 7. CDR3 protein: CASSARDRVGNEQFF. CDR3 bases: TGTGCCAGCAGCGCCCGGGACAGGGTGGGCAATGAGCAGTTCTTC.

This chain links TRBV18 with TRBJ2-5; 16 nucleotides line up with TRBD2. CDR1 is KGHSH and CDR2 is LQKENI in the germline V gene. The junction had 12 bases not matched to a gene; V was cut back by 5 bases and J by 0 bases. The CDR3 is made up of 20 amino acids. In nucleotides, the CDR3 is TGTGCCAGCTCATCTTCACGGGGACTAGCGGGAGGGCCAGACCAAGAGACCCAGTACTTC. Translation gives CASSSSRGLAGGPDQETQYF.

The genes are TRBV5-1 and TRBJ1-1, with 11 bases that match TRBD1. Trimming at V came to 5 bases and at J to 4 bases, leaving 10 bases not matched to a gene. Germline V gene lookup returns CDR1 SGHRS and CDR2 YFSETQ. This CDR3 contains 16 residues. CDR3 sequence reads: CASRGQGARFGTEAFF. As DNA, the CDR3 is TGCGCCAGCAGAGGACAGGGGGCGCGTTTCGGCACTGAAGCTTTCTTT.

The table lists this clone with a count of one. The chain links TRBV25-1 to TRBJ1-1; TRBD1 might be the D (5 bases). Looked up from germline, CDR1 is MGHDK and CDR2 is SYGVNS. The length of the CDR3 is 13 residues. Trimming removed 6 bases at V and 4 bases at J, with 12 bases between. The CDR3 protein is CASRGRVSTEAFF. The CDR3 bases are TGTGCCAGCAGGGGGCGCGTTTCCACTGAAGCTTTCTTT.

Only a few counts were recorded for this clone. The same CDR3 arises from other DNA sequences in this sample as well. The chain links TRBV19 to TRBJ1-5, with a possible D match to TRBD1 (5 bases). Germline CDR1 is LNHDA and CDR2 is SQIVND (reference sequence). Deletions cut 2 bases from V and 2 bases from J, with 10 bases between. The CDR3 totals 15 residues. CDR3 in amino acids: CASSIWQGGNQPQHF. CDR3 DNA sequence: TGTGCCAGTAGTATATGGCAGGGAGGCAATCAGCCCCAGCATTTT.

Only one count was recorded for this clone. The V and J genes are TRBV27 and TRBJ2-1; 9 positions agree with TRBD1. CDR1 is MNHEY and CDR2 is SMNVEV in the germline V gene (reference sequence). This CDR3 spans 16 amino acids. Trimming took 0 bases from V and 4 from J; bases not matched to a gene: 4. The CDR3 DNA is TGTGCCAGCAGTTTATCGCCGACAGGGGGTTACAATGAGCAGTTCTTC. Encoded protein: CASSLSPTGGYNEQFF.

At least ten counts were recorded for this clone. The chain is built from TRBV6-1 and TRBJ2-1; 9 bases agree with TRBD2. The CDR3 is 15 residues long. Germline assignment: CDR1 MNHNS and CDR2 SASEGT. The V segment lost 5 bases and the J segment 2 bases; nucleotides outside the gene matches: 4. The CDR3 region is CASSPTSGTYNEQFF. The CDR3 nucleotides read TGTGCCAGCAGTCCGACTAGCGGTACCTACAATGAGCAGTTCTTC.

This clone appeared a single time. The chain has TRBV10-3 and TRBJ1-2; TRBD1 is a possible D gene (5 bases). Germline-derived CDR1 and CDR2 are ENHRY and SYGVKD. The CDR3 covers 16 residues. The V gene lost 6 bases and the J gene lost 4 bases, with 21 bases spanning the gap. The CDR3 nucleotides are TGTGCCATCAGATCCCCATCCGGACATCGGGGCTATGGCTACACCTTC. It encodes CAIRSPSGHRGYGYTF.

This chain joins TRBV5-1 and TRBJ1-2; possible D gene TRBD1, 5 bases. Trimming removed 5 bases from V and 0 bases from J, with 8 bases in between. The germline V gene encodes CDR1 SGHRS and CDR2 YFSETQ. The CDR3 covers 13 residues. The CDR3 nucleotides read TGCGCCAGCAGGGGACGGTCTAACTATGGCTACACCTTC. This encodes CASRGRSNYGYTF. Looking up the rest from reference TRBV5-1 and TRBJ1-2 gives the full variable domain: KAGVTQTPRYLIKTRGQQVTLSCSPISGHRSVSWYQQTPGQGLQFLFEYFSETQRNKGNFPGRFSGRQFSNSRSEMNVSTLELGDSALYLCASRGRSNYGYTFGSGTRLTVV.

The table lists this clone with a count of one. The gene calls are TRBV5-1 and TRBJ2-6; 7 nucleotides align to TRBD1. Trimming removed 0 bases from V and 4 bases from J; junction bases left unmatched: 10. Germline-derived CDR1 and CDR2 are SGHRS and YFSETQ. The CDR3 is made up of 18 amino acids. CDR3 bases: TGCGCCAGCAGCTTGGTTGGGACAGCCGGCCACGGGGCCAACGTCCTGACTTTC. Translation: CASSLVGTAGHGANVLTF.

CDR3 loop: CASSYRTDPYEQYF. CDR3 coding DNA: TGTGCCAGCAGCTACCGGACAGATCCCTACGAGCAGTACTTC. This chain joins TRBV7-6 and TRBJ2-7; D possibly corresponds to TRBD1 (6 bases). This CDR3 comprises 14 residues. V was cut by 4 bases and J by 2 bases, with 12 bases left in between. The germline V gene has CDR1 SGHVS and CDR2 FNYEAQ.

V and J are TRBV30 and TRBJ2-5; no clear D. The V gene's germline CDR1 is GTSNPN and CDR2 SVGIG (reference sequence). V shed 2 bases and J shed 4 bases, with 8 bases lying between them. The CDR3 contains 12 residues. The CDR3 loop reads CAWSLGRETQYF. As DNA, the CDR3 is TGTGCCTGGAGTTTGGGCAGAGAGACCCAGTACTTC.